This entry describes one T cell receptor (beta chain). Authors' data handling: Reference gene primer amplification yielded estimated nucleated cell counts. Generated by immunoSEQ multiplex PCR, the TCRdb table keeps only in-frame clones and is missing some. The DNA was the basis for D and trimming; V, J and clone size are from that table. This repertoire shows 190,000 or so clones, 94% found once; its top ten account for 0.6% to 0.9%. Trimming removed 3 bases from V and 2 bases from J; junction bases left unmatched: 3. The CDR3 runs 15 residues. From germline, CDR1 is SGHTA and CDR2 FQGNSA. This entry comes from a study of blood T cell repertoires in COVID-19. Overall study context: COVID-19 samples collected from the United States, Italy and Spain covered acute and convalescent phases. PBMCs, B-cell-depleted T cells, or T cells were the source of the cDNA or gDNA that made up the material.

Enrolled during active infection, Seattle patients were then followed longitudinally. This TCR derives from a man aged 25 to 40 with COVID-19, enrolled during active disease. Sequencing used peripheral blood. The chain employs TRBV7-2 and TRBJ1-3; TRBD1 agrees at 8 bases. The CDR3 DNA is TGTGCCAGCAGCTTGACAGGGGAAACTGGAAACACCATATATTTT. It yields the protein CASSLTGETGNTIYF.